The 27 T cell receptor beta chains in this list originate from one sample, sequenced in a study of blood T cell repertoires in COVID-19. Profiling relied on immunoSEQ multiplex PCR, and the TCRdb table lists in-frame clones only, not all of them. This sample has over 80,000 clones, with 80% to 90% found just once. The sequenced sample was peripheral blood. The receptors were gathered from a woman aged 55-70 years with acute or convalescent COVID-19.

Only a few counts were recorded for this clone. The genes are TRBV7-2 and TRBJ1-2, with no clear D. V lost 4 bases and J lost 4, with 10 bases in between. The CDR3 consists of 13 residues. Germline assignment: CDR1 SGHTA and CDR2 FQGNSA. The CDR3 protein is CASSSRRGYGYTF. The CDR3, as DNA: TGTGCCAGCAGCTCCAGGCGGGGCTATGGCTACACCTTC.

The chain joins TRBV4-3 to TRBJ1-6; perhaps TRBD1 as D (6 bases). This CDR3 has 16 residues. With 0 bases removed from V and 8 bases from J, the gap between germline ends came to 14 bases. Per germline, CDR1 LGHNA and CDR2 YSLEER. The DNA for the CDR3 is TGCGCCAGCAGCCAAGAATGGAACAGGGATTATTCACCCCTCCACTTT. Translating gives CASSQEWNRDYSPLHF.

The chain carries TRBV5-6 and TRBJ2-5, with TRBD1 identical over 9 bases. From germline, CDR1 is SGHDT and CDR2 YYEEEE. Trimming took 4 bases from V and 4 from J; bases not matched to a gene: 8. This CDR3 spans 15 amino acids. This chain's CDR3 is CASSGGTGNRETQYF. As DNA, the CDR3 is TGTGCCAGCAGCGGGGGGACAGGGAATAGAGAGACCCAGTACTTC.

CDR3 DNA: TGTGCCAGCAGCGCCATTCCGGCAGGACAGGGCGGGGAGCTGTTTTTT. The encoded protein is CASSAIPAGQGGELFF. The chain recombines TRBV11-2 with TRBJ2-2, with 8 bases fitting TRBD1. CDR1 and CDR2 (germline): SGHAT, FQNNGV. The V and J ends lost 5 bases and 7 bases, in that order; junction bases with no gene match: 12. The CDR3 is 16 residues long. The entire variable domain, with the rest obtained from reference TRBV11-2 and TRBJ2-2, is as follows: EAGVAQSPRYKIIEKRQSVAFWCNPISGHATLYWYQQILGQGPKLLIQFQNNGVVDDSQLPKDRFSAERLKGVDSTLKIQPAKLEDSAVYLCASSAIPAGQGGELFFGEGSRLTVL.

This chain uses TRBV7-8 with TRBJ1-4, with D unresolved. V shed 1 base and J shed 11 bases, with 11 bases lying between them. The CDR3 runs to 13 residues. CDR1 is SGHVS, CDR2 FQNEAQ, per germline. The CDR3 region has the DNA TGTGCCAGCAGCTTAGAGCTTGGAGTGAAACTGTTTTTT. Amino acid sequence: CASSLELGVKLFF.

This chain uses TRBV4-1 with TRBJ1-1; D uncertain. The V end was cut by 0 bases, the J end by 4 bases, with 9 bases between. This CDR3 has 14 residues. Germline lookup yields CDR1 MGHRA and CDR2 YSYEKL. The CDR3 sequence: CASSQEADFTEAFF. The CDR3, as DNA: TGCGCCAGCAGCCAAGAGGCTGACTTCACTGAAGCTTTCTTT.

There are a few counts of this clone. The rearrangement links TRBV24-1 to TRBJ2-3; TRBD1 is a possible D gene (6 bases). V lost 5 bases to trimming and J lost 5 bases, with 13 bases between them. Per the germline V gene, CDR1 is KGHDR and CDR2 is SFDVKD. The CDR3 extends over 14 amino acids. The CDR3 sequence is CATSVSGDGDTQYF. Written as DNA, the CDR3 is TGTGCCACCAGTGTGTCAGGGGATGGAGATACGCAGTATTTT.

This chain uses TRBV19 with TRBJ2-7, with TRBD1 matching 7 bases. Germline CDR1 LNHDA, CDR2 SQIVND (reference sequence). The CDR3 runs 15 residues. V was clipped by 5 bases and J by 7 bases; unmatched bases: 14. CDR3 amino acids: CASSPGQRLLGEQYF. The CDR3 DNA follows: TGTGCCAGTAGTCCGGGACAGAGATTATTGGGGGAGCAGTACTTC.

V and J are TRBV19 and TRBJ1-1; D possibly corresponds to TRBD1 (6 bases). This CDR3 is built from 15 residues. Trimming left V 1 base short and J 2 bases short, with 11 bases between. Germline CDR1 is LNHDA and CDR2 is SQIVND (reference sequence). The CDR3, as DNA: TGTGCCAGTAGTATAGGGGCAGGGGTCAACACTGAAGCTTTCTTT. This translates into CASSIGAGVNTEAFF.

The J gene is TRBJ2-7, the V gene TRBV6-6; 7 bases match TRBD1. Germline values: CDR1 MNHNY, CDR2 SVGAGI (reference sequence). The V and J ends lost 2 bases and 3 bases, in that order; junction bases with no gene match: 4. The CDR3 is 14 residues long. The CDR3 is CASSYEGQIYEQYF. The CDR3 DNA is TGTGCCAGCAGTTACGAGGGACAGATCTACGAGCAGTACTTC.

The genes are TRBV28 and TRBJ1-1; D is ambiguous. The CDR3 is 15 residues long. Trimming took 2 bases from V and 1 from J, leaving 11 bases between them. Germline V gene sequence: CDR1 MDHEN, CDR2 SYDVKM. The CDR3, as DNA: TGTGCCAGCAGTTTAGGTGGGGAGGGGAACACTGAAGCTTTCTTT. This encodes CASSLGGEGNTEAFF.

In its sample, this clone was seen a few times. The chain is built from TRBV9 and TRBJ2-7, with 7 positions matching TRBD2. CDR3 length equals 12 residues. Germline trimming cut 7 bases from V and 4 bases from J; bases unmatched to any gene: 5. Germline lookup yields CDR1 SGDLS and CDR2 YYNGEE. The CDR3: CASGRGVYEQYF. CDR3 nucleotides: TGTGCCAGCGGCCGGGGGGTTTACGAGCAGTACTTC.

The CDR3 is CASSEGQGNSPLHF. The CDR3 DNA follows: TGTGCCAGCAGTGAAGGCCAGGGGAATTCACCCCTCCACTTT. The V and J genes are TRBV6-1 and TRBJ1-6, with a tentative D call TRBD1 (6 bases). The V end lost 1 base, the J end lost 7 bases, and 8 bases lay between the germline ends. The CDR3 extends over 14 amino acids. CDR1 is MNHNS and CDR2 is SASEGT in the germline V gene.

The rearrangement links TRBV25-1 to TRBJ2-1; D may be TRBD2 (6 bases). There are 13 residues in the CDR3. V dropped 11 bases and J dropped 5 bases, with 16 bases sitting between them. Germline assignment: CDR1 MGHDK and CDR2 SYGVNS. Here the CDR3 DNA reads TGTGCCGTTTCCGGGACTCACAACAATGAGCAGTTCTTC. Translation: CAVSGTHNNEQFF.

This chain uses TRBV7-2 with TRBJ1-3, with no clear D. Germline loops: CDR1 SGHTA, CDR2 FQGNSA. Trimming left V 5 bases short and J 4 bases short, with 6 bases between. The CDR3 is 12 residues long. The DNA of the CDR3 is TGTGCCAGCAGCCCTCCCGGAAACACCATATATTTT. Amino acids: CASSPPGNTIYF. Based on the CDR3 plus reference TRBV7-2 and TRBJ1-3, the full variable domain is GAGVSQSPSNKVTEKGKDVELRCDPISGHTALYWYRQSLGQGLEFLIYFQGNSAPDKSGLPSDRFSAERTGGSVSTLTIQRTQQEDSAVYLCASSPPGNTIYFGEGSWLTVV.

The chain recombines TRBV11-2 with TRBJ1-3, with D perhaps matching TRBD1 (6 bases). V lost 1 base, J lost 4 bases, and 11 bases lay in between. CDR1 and CDR2 from the germline V gene are SGHAT and FQNNGV. The CDR3 runs to 15 residues. The CDR3 DNA is TGTGCCAGCAGCTTAGGGACAGTTTCAGGAAACACCATATATTTT. It codes for CASSLGTVSGNTIYF. Supplemented by reference TRBV11-2 and TRBJ1-3, the full variable domain reads EAGVAQSPRYKIIEKRQSVAFWCNPISGHATLYWYQQILGQGPKLLIQFQNNGVVDDSQLPKDRFSAERLKGVDSTLKIQPAKLEDSAVYLCASSLGTVSGNTIYFGEGSWLTVV.

The chain links TRBV30 to TRBJ1-1; tentatively, D is TRBD1 (5 bases). The germline V gene has CDR1 GTSNPN and CDR2 SVGIG (reference sequence). This CDR3 region has 13 residues. Trimming removed 0 bases at V and 9 bases at J, with 14 bases between. The CDR3 DNA reads TGTGCCTGGAGTGTACAGACGACAGCTAAAGCTTTCTTT. Translated: CAWSVQTTAKAFF. Drawing the rest from reference TRBV30 and TRBJ1-1, the complete variable domain is SQTIHQWPATLVQPVGSPLSLECTVEGTSNPNLYWYRQAAGRGLQLLFYSVGIGQISSEVPQNLSASRPQDRQFILSSKKLLLSDSGFYLCAWSVQTTAKAFFGQGTRLTVV.

This chain links TRBV24-1 with TRBJ2-1, with 7 bases lining up with TRBD2. V lost 3 bases and J lost 6; bases outside the gene matches: 7. This CDR3 region has 15 residues. Germline V gene sequence: CDR1 KGHDR, CDR2 SFDVKD. The CDR3 DNA follows: TGTGCCACCAGTGATCCCCGACTAGCAGGCAATGAGCAGTTCTTC. Protein: CATSDPRLAGNEQFF.

This clone was picked up one time. The rearrangement links TRBV5-1 to TRBJ2-1, with 8 positions matching TRBD1. The germline gives CDR1 SGHRS, CDR2 YFSETQ. Unmatched junction bases numbered 8, after V lost 7 bases and J lost 5 bases. This CDR3 is built from 14 residues. In DNA form, the CDR3 reads TGCGCCAGCCGCCGCCAGGGGGCCGACAATGAGCAGTTCTTC. Its translation is CASRRQGADNEQFF.

The chain employs TRBV7-2 and TRBJ1-1; D is ambiguous. V lost 1 base and J lost 2, with 8 bases in between. The CDR3 is made up of 14 amino acids. The germline CDR1 and CDR2 sequences are SGHTA and FQGNSA. The CDR3 DNA follows: TGTGCCAGCAGCTTAGTCCCAGGAAACACTGAAGCTTTCTTT. Encoded protein: CASSLVPGNTEAFF.

The chain employs TRBV5-1 and TRBJ1-4; tentative D call: TRBD1 (6 bases). V was trimmed by 5 bases and J by 7 bases, leaving 21 bases between them. The CDR3 loop spans 16 amino acids. The germline gives CDR1 SGHRS, CDR2 YFSETQ. CDR3 loop: CASSPDSMTSFEKLFF. The CDR3 region has the DNA TGCGCCAGCAGTCCGGACAGTATGACGTCTTTTGAAAAACTGTTTTTT.

The chain combines TRBV7-9 with TRBJ1-1, with 9 bases lining up with TRBD1. Germline V gene lookup returns CDR1 SEHNR and CDR2 FQNEAQ (reference sequence). With V trimmed by 2 bases and J by 5 bases, 6 bases remained unmatched. This CDR3 is 15 amino acids long. The CDR3 nucleotides are TGTGCCAGCAGCTTACCGACAGGGGGAGGTACTGAAGCTTTCTTT. It translates to CASSLPTGGGTEAFF.

Points on this clone: The sample holds other DNA sequences that translate to the same CDR3. The chain combines TRBV12-3 or TRBV12-4 with TRBJ2-7; a possible D gene is TRBD2 (6 bases). The ends were cut back, 4 bases at V and 4 bases at J, with 8 bases in the middle. This CDR3 is 12 amino acids long. CDR3: CASSSGGYEQYF. The CDR3 DNA sequence: TGTGCCAGCAGTTCCGGGGGATACGAGCAGTACTTC.

The rearrangement links TRBV6-6 to TRBJ1-2; 8 nucleotides line up with TRBD1. Germline CDR1 and CDR2: MNHNY and SVGAGI (reference sequence). CDR3 length equals 15 residues. V lost 0 bases to trimming and J lost 2 bases; unmatched junction nucleotides: 2. In nucleotides, the CDR3 is TGTGCCAGCAGTTACTCACGACAGGGGAACTATGGCTACACCTTC. It codes for CASSYSRQGNYGYTF.

The chain has TRBV11-2 and TRBJ2-5; 11 bases align to TRBD2. CDR1 is SGHAT and CDR2 is FQNNGV in the germline V gene. The CDR3 is 17 amino acids. V dropped 3 bases and J dropped 0; count of bases not matched to a gene: 6. CDR3 amino acids: CASSFGTSGLYQETQYF. CDR3 sequence (DNA): TGTGCCAGCAGCTTTGGGACTAGCGGTTTGTACCAAGAGACCCAGTACTTC. Variable domain in full (rest from reference TRBV11-2 and TRBJ2-5): EAGVAQSPRYKIIEKRQSVAFWCNPISGHATLYWYQQILGQGPKLLIQFQNNGVVDDSQLPKDRFSAERLKGVDSTLKIQPAKLEDSAVYLCASSFGTSGLYQETQYFGPGTRLLVL.

The J gene is TRBJ2-3, the V gene TRBV6-6; 7 bases line up with TRBD2. CDR1 and CDR2 from the germline V gene are MNHNY and SVGAGI (reference sequence). CDR3 length: 14 residues. The junction had 4 bases not matched to a gene; V was cut back by 3 bases and J by 4 bases. CDR3 nucleotides: TGTGCCAGCAGTTATCTAACTAGCGCAGATACGCAGTATTTT. Its translation is CASSYLTSADTQYF.

This clone was detected only once. The chain employs TRBV5-1 and TRBJ2-7; D remains unclear. CDR1 SGHRS and CDR2 YFSETQ come from the germline V gene. Deletions cut 4 bases from V and 5 bases from J, with 16 bases between. The CDR3 is 14 amino acids. The CDR3 DNA follows: TGCGCCAGCAGCCGCCCGCAGGATAACCACGAGCAGTACTTC. Translated, it gives CASSRPQDNHEQYF.